The clone carrying this TCR beta chain was detected ten times or more. Antigen: not known. This sample is drawn from a study of spatial heterogeneity in lung cancer. As for the study in general: The average appearance count of each unique TCR and UMI combination in raw reads was more than 9.5. General study points: Within tumors, counts of expanded alpha and beta TCRs tracked tumor mutation counts.

The germline CDR1 and CDR2 sequences are SGHVS and FQNEAQ. Trimming shortened V by 2 bases and J by 4 bases, and 21 bases separated the two germline ends. The CDR3 is made up of 18 amino acids. TCRdb itself ran the 5' RACE reads through MiXCR, one entry per CDR3 protein. Here the sample spans roughly 13,000 distinct CDR3 sequences, under 4% being singletons. Time point indicated: sample taken at primary tumor resection. Whole RNA from tumor, nontumor lung or frozen PBMC was sequenced unsorted. The chain couples TRBV7-8 to TRBJ1-3, with a weak D call TRBD1 (5 bases). The sequence derives from a male donor with early-stage non-small cell lung cancer. The sample here was lung tumor tissue, taken at surgery. CDR3 in amino acids: CASSLRGVGVGLGNTIYF. Written as DNA, the CDR3 is TGTGCCAGCAGCTTACGGGGGGTAGGGGTCGGGCTAGGAAACACCATATATTTT. Drawing the rest from reference TRBV7-8 and TRBJ1-3, the complete variable domain is GAGVSQSPRYKVAKRGQDVALRCDPISGHVSLFWYQQALGQGPEFLTYFQNEAQLDKSGLPSDRFFAERPEGSVSTLKIQRTQQEDSAVYLCASSLRGVGVGLGNTIYFGEGSWLTVV.